These 4 T cell receptor beta chains were all obtained from the same sample, sequenced in a study of T cell responses to AZD1222 COVID-19 vaccine. Clones were read by immunoSEQ multiplex PCR, and TCRdb kept only the in-frame ones, dropping some. The data show roughly 140,000 clones, about 90% seen once. Sequenced here: peripheral blood, sampled on day 0 of AZD1222 vaccination. The origin of the receptors is an adult in good health.

The CDR3, as DNA: TGTGCCAGCAGCTCTGCGTTGAGCACAGATACGCAGTATTTT. Protein sequence: CASSSALSTDTQYF. This chain joins TRBV7-3 and TRBJ2-3; D gene unclear. V was cut by 4 bases and J by 0 bases, with 8 bases left in between. Per germline, CDR1 SGHTA and CDR2 FQGTGA. This CDR3 has 14 residues.

This sequence joins TRBV4-1 and TRBJ1-4; D might be TRBD1 (5 bases). V dropped 1 base and J dropped 3 bases, with 12 bases sitting between them. Germline CDR1 MGHRA, CDR2 YSYEKL. CDR3 length: 16 residues. CDR3 DNA: TGCGCCAGCAGCCAAGGGGGTCGGGGGGCTAATGAAAAACTGTTTTTT. Protein product: CASSQGGRGANEKLFF.

The genes are TRBV7-9 and TRBJ2-1; D gene uncertain. This CDR3 region has 14 residues. Trimming removed 3 bases from V and 1 base from J, with 7 bases in between. Germline CDR1 reads SEHNR; CDR2 reads FQNEAQ (reference sequence). The CDR3 region has the DNA TGTGCCAGCAGCTTTAGAAATTCCTACAATGAGCAGTTCTTC. It yields the protein CASSFRNSYNEQFF.

The V call is TRBV19, the J call TRBJ1-2; no reliable D call. CDR1 and CDR2 from the germline V gene are LNHDA and SQIVND (reference sequence). V lost 3 bases, J lost 6 bases, and 11 bases lay in between. This CDR3 spans 13 amino acids. The CDR3 DNA reads TGTGCCAGTAGTATGGATAGGGCGAATGGCTACACCTTC. Residues: CASSMDRANGYTF. Full variable domain (outside the CDR3, taken from reference TRBV19 and TRBJ1-2): DGGITQSPKYLFRKEGQNVTLSCEQNLNHDAMYWYRQDPGQGLRLIYYSQIVNDFQKGDIAEGYSVSREKKESFPLTVTSAQKNPTAFYLCASSMDRANGYTFGSGTRLTVV.